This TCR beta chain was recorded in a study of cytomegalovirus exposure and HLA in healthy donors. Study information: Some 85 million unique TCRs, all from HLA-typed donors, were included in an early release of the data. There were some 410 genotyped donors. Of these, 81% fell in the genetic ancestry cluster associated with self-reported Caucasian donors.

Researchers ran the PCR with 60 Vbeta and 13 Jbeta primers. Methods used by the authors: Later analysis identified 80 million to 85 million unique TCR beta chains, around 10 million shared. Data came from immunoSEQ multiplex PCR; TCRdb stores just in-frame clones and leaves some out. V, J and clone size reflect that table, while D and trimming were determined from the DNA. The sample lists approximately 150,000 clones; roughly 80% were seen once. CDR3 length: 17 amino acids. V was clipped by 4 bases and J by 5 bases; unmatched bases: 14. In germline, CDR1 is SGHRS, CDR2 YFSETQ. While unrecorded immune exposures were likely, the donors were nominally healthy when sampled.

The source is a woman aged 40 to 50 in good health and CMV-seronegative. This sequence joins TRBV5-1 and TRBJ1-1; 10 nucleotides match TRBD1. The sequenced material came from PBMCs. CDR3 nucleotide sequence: TGCGCCAGCAGCGGCGGGACAGGGGACCCCAAGGGGACTGAAGCTTTCTTT. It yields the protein CASSGGTGDPKGTEAFF.